Each of the 18 T cell receptor beta chains below was sequenced from the same sample in a study of molecular identifiers for immune sequencing clone quantification listed by TCRdb under 2018. To prepare the library, PCR was applied. Sequencing relied on a NextSeq 500. The public reads were quality trimmed at Q25 with fastp and then assembled into clones with MiXCR by TCRdb, keeping productive beta chains. CDR3 protein duplicates are merged, each entry listing the most common genes and DNA. The sample profile shows hundreds of thousands of distinct CDR3 sequences; 24% of them were found once. Around 0.7% of the sample is taken by the ten largest. Sequencing input: naive CD8+ T cells from blood, with Jurkat cell RNA spiked in. The cell subset or site label here, explained by the study, means: FACS-sorted CD8+CD4-CCR7+CD45RA+ naive T cells. All receptors derive from a human donor in good health. Some libraries in this study had Jurkat cell RNA spiked in.

The rearrangement uses TRBV27 and TRBJ1-2; possible D gene TRBD1, 5 bases. The germline V gene encodes CDR1 MNHEY and CDR2 SMNVEV (reference sequence). This CDR3 spans 15 amino acids. Trimming removed 5 bases from V and 4 bases from J, with 17 bases in between. The CDR3 region is CASSMTARNSYGYTF. The CDR3 nucleotides read TGTGCCAGCAGTATGACAGCTAGAAACTCCTATGGCTACACCTTC.

This clonotype was counted a few times. The chain has TRBV28 and TRBJ1-1; no definite D call. In germline, CDR1 is MDHEN, CDR2 SYDVKM. The V end lost 5 bases, the J end lost 0 bases, and 10 bases lay between the germline ends. This CDR3 region has 14 residues. This chain's CDR3 is CASSKHVLNTEAFF. The CDR3 coding sequence is TGTGCCAGCAGTAAGCACGTTCTGAACACTGAAGCTTTCTTT.

The table lists this clonotype with a few counts. This chain uses TRBV19 with TRBJ2-1, with 7 nucleotides matching TRBD2. Germline V gene data show CDR1 as LNHDA and CDR2 as SQIVND (reference sequence). This CDR3 contains 14 residues. V shed 1 base, J shed 4 bases, and the junction held 1 base outside the gene matches. CDR3 amino acids: CASSIGGGYNEQFF. CDR3 bases: TGTGCCAGTAGTATAGGGGGGGGTTACAATGAGCAGTTCTTC.

The rearrangement links TRBV6-2 or TRBV6-3 to TRBJ2-1; TRBD2 matches 12 bases. CDR1 and CDR2 from the germline V gene are MNHEY and SVGEGT. This CDR3 spans 15 amino acids. After removal of 8 bases from V and 7 bases from J, the junction contained 9 bases not matched to a gene. The chain's CDR3 is CASSLAGGPRNEQFF. CDR3 nucleotides: TGTGCCAGCTCGCTAGCGGGGGGGCCCCGGAATGAGCAGTTCTTC.

This clonotype appeared a few times. The rearrangement links TRBV7-3 to TRBJ2-1; D not certain. CDR3 size: 14 residues. Germline lookup yields CDR1 SGHTA and CDR2 FQGTGA. With 5 bases removed from V and 0 bases from J, the gap between germline ends came to 8 bases. CDR3 sequence reads: CASSLGNSYNEQFF. CDR3 sequence (DNA): TGTGCCAGCAGCCTTGGCAACTCCTACAATGAGCAGTTCTTC.

The chain combines TRBV9 with TRBJ2-2; D possibly corresponds to TRBD2 (6 bases). V lost 8 bases and J lost 5, with 19 bases in between. This CDR3 region has 15 residues. Germline CDR1 is SGDLS and CDR2 is YYNGEE. CDR3 residues: CASLDTGGGTGELFF. CDR3 bases: TGTGCCAGTTTAGACACCGGTGGAGGGACCGGGGAGCTGTTTTTT.

This clonotype was seen repeatedly, ten times or more. The chain uses TRBV7-9 and TRBJ2-5; 9 bases align to TRBD1. The CDR3 runs 14 residues. Germline CDR1 is SEHNR and CDR2 is FQNEAQ (reference sequence). V lost 5 bases, J lost 2 bases, and 3 bases stayed unmatched. This CDR3 is CASSTDRGQETQYF. The CDR3 bases are TGTGCCAGCAGCACCGACAGGGGGCAAGAGACCCAGTACTTC.

This clonotype was counted only a few times. This rearrangement joins TRBV4-3 to TRBJ2-1; no definite D call. Germline CDR1 reads LGHNA; CDR2 reads YSLEER. The CDR3 loop spans 16 amino acids. Deletions cut 1 base from V and 4 bases from J, with 14 bases between. CDR3 nucleotides: TGCGCCAGCAGCCAAGTGCTTAGTCCAAGATACAATGAGCAGTTCTTC. It yields the protein CASSQVLSPRYNEQFF.

The chain joins TRBV6-2 or TRBV6-3 to TRBJ1-1, with unresolved D. Trimming removed 0 bases at V and 7 bases at J, with 12 bases between. Germline loops: CDR1 MNHEY, CDR2 SVGEGT. The CDR3 consists of 14 residues. CDR3 nucleotide sequence: TGTGCCAGCAGTTACTCGCGTAGGGCCATTGAAGCTTTCTTT. As protein: CASSYSRRAIEAFF.

This clonotype appeared a few times. V usage is TRBV28 and J usage is TRBJ1-2; 8 bases match TRBD1. This CDR3 contains 15 residues. V shed 5 bases, J shed 2 bases, and the junction held 7 bases outside the gene matches. CDR1 and CDR2 (germline): MDHEN, SYDVKM. The CDR3 bases are TGTGCCAGCAGTGCAACAGGGGGGACCAACTATGGCTACACCTTC. It translates to CASSATGGTNYGYTF.

This chain uses TRBV6-1 with TRBJ2-5; tentatively, D is TRBD1 (5 bases). The CDR3 covers 14 residues. V lost 1 base and J lost 2, with 8 bases in between. CDR1 is MNHNS, CDR2 SASEGT, per germline. The CDR3 spells CASSEEDTQETQYF. The DNA of the CDR3 is TGTGCCAGCAGTGAAGAGGACACACAAGAGACCCAGTACTTC.

Concerning this clonotype: A clone one base away is much larger, so this may be a read error. V gene TRBV12-3 or TRBV12-4 combines with J gene TRBJ2-3, with 11 bases identical to TRBD2. The trim removed 3 bases at V and 6 bases at J, leaving 11 bases unmatched. This CDR3 contains 17 residues. CDR3 sequence (DNA): TGTGCCAGCAGTTTGGTCCCGCTAGCGGGGGGCTATGATACGCAGTATTTT. Its protein product is CASSLVPLAGGYDTQYF.

The V and J genes are TRBV4-3 and TRBJ2-2; possible D gene TRBD1, 5 bases. With 4 bases removed from V and 7 bases from J, the gap between germline ends came to 13 bases. CDR1 and CDR2 (germline): LGHNA, YSLEER. The CDR3 length is 14 residues. CDR3 coding DNA: TGCGCCAGCAGCCCAAGCGTAGGGGACGGGGAGCTGTTTTTT. It encodes CASSPSVGDGELFF.

This clonotype occurred many times. This chain links TRBV6-1 with TRBJ2-3, with no clear D. The CDR3 contains 16 residues. Between the trimmed V and J ends, which lost 0 bases and 2 bases, there was a span of 12 bases. CDR1 MNHNS and CDR2 SASEGT come from the germline V gene. The CDR3 region has the DNA TGTGCCAGCAGTGAAGCGGGGAACCATTTCACAGATACGCAGTATTTT. It specifies CASSEAGNHFTDTQYF.

The chain carries TRBV12-3 or TRBV12-4 and TRBJ2-2; D not resolved. Deletions cut 5 bases from V and 10 bases from J, with 11 bases between. There are 12 residues in the CDR3. The CDR3: CASSPHAVELFF. CDR3 in DNA: TGTGCCAGCAGTCCGCACGCCGTGGAGCTGTTTTTT.

The chain is built from TRBV20-1 and TRBJ1-2; 8 positions agree with TRBD1. Germline loops: CDR1 DFQATT, CDR2 SNEGSKA (reference sequence). The V segment lost 0 bases and the J segment 3 bases; nucleotides outside the gene matches: 3. CDR3 length equals 14 residues. The DNA for the CDR3 is TGCAGTGCTAGAGATTTGGACAGGGACTATGGCTACACCTTC. It encodes CSARDLDRDYGYTF.

As to this clonotype: A clone one base away is much larger, so this may be a read error. The CDR3 ends on some other residue instead of the conserved phenylalanine or tryptophan, so this is likely a read error. The chain recombines TRBV5-6 with TRBJ1-1, with 9 bases matching TRBD1. Per germline, CDR1 SGHDT and CDR2 YYEEEE. CDR3 size: 14 residues. With 4 bases clipped from V and 5 bases from J, the junction kept 6 bases outside the gene matches. CDR3 bases: TGTGCCAGCAGCCTTAACAGGGGGCAGACTGAAGCTTTCCTT. Translated, it gives CASSLNRGQTEAFL.

With respect to this clonotype: Relative to the germline gene, one junction end is altered; a read error may explain this. This rearrangement joins TRBV6-2 or TRBV6-3 to TRBJ2-7; TRBD1 is a possible D gene (5 bases). Germline V gene lookup returns CDR1 MNHEY and CDR2 SVGEGT. The CDR3 loop spans 15 amino acids. CDR3 in DNA: TGTGCCAGCAGTTACCCAGGGCCCACTGCCTACGAGCAGTCCTTC. Its translation is CASSYPGPTAYEQSF.